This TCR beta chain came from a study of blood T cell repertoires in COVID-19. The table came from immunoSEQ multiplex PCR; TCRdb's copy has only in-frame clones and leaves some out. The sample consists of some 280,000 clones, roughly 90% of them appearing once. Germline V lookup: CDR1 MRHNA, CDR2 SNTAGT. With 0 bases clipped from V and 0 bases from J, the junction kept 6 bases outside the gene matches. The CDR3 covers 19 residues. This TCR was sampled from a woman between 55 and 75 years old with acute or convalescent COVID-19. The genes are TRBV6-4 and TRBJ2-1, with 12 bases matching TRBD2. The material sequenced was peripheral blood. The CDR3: CASSDSGLAGLTSYNEQFF. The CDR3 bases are TGTGCCAGCAGTGACTCGGGACTAGCGGGCCTTACCTCCTACAATGAGCAGTTCTTC.